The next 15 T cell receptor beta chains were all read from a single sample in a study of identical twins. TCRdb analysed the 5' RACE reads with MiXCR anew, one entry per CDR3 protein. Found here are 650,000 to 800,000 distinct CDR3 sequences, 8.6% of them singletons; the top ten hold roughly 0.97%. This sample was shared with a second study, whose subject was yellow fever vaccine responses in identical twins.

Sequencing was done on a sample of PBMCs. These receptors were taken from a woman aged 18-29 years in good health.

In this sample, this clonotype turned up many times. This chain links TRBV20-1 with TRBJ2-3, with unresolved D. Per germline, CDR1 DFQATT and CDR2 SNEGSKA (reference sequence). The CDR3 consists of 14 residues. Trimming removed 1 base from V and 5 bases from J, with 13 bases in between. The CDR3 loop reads CSARAGRRGDTQYF. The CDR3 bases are TGCAGTGCTAGAGCGGGCCGGAGAGGAGATACGCAGTATTTT.

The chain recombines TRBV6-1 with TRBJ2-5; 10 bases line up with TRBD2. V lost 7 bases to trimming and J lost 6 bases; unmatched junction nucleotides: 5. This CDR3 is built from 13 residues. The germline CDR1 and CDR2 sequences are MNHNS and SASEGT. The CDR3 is CASKERGGQTQYF. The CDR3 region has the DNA TGTGCCAGCAAGGAGCGGGGGGGACAGACCCAGTACTTC.

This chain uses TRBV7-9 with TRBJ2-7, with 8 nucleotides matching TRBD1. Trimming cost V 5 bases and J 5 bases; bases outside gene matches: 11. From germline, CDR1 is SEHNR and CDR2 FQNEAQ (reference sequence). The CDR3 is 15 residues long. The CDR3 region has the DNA TGTGCCAGCAGCCAAACGACGGACAGGGAAAACGAGCAGTACTTC. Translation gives CASSQTTDRENEQYF.

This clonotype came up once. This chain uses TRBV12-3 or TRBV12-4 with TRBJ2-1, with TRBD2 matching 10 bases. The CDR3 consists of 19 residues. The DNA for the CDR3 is TGTACCCGCGCTGGTTTTCCCGGGACTAGCGAGAGCTCCTACAATGAGCAGTTCTTC. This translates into CTRAGFPGTSESSYNEQFF.

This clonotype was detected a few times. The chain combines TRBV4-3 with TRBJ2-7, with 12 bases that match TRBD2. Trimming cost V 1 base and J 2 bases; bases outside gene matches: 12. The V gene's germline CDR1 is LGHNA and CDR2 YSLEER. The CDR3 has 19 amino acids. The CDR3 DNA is TGCGCCAGCAGCCAAGCTCTCACCACCGGACTAGCGGGAACCTACGAGCAGTACTTC. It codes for CASSQALTTGLAGTYEQYF.

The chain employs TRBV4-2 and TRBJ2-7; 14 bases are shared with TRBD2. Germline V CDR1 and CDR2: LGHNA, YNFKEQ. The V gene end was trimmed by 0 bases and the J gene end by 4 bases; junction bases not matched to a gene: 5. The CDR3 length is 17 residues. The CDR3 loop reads CASSQDPGLAGGYEQYF. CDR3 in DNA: TGTGCCAGCAGCCAAGATCCCGGACTAGCGGGAGGATACGAGCAGTACTTC.

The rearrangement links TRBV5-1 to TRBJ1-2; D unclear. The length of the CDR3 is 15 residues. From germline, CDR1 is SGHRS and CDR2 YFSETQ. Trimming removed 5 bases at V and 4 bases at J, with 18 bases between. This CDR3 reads CASRFGPTMGYGYTF. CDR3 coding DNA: TGCGCCAGCAGATTTGGGCCGACCATGGGCTATGGCTACACCTTC.

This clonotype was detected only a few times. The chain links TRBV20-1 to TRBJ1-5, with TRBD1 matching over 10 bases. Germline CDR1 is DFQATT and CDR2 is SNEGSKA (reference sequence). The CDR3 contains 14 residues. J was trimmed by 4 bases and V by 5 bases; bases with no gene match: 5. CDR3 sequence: CSAGDRGWNQPQHF. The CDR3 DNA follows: TGCAGTGCTGGGGACAGGGGATGGAATCAGCCCCAGCATTTT.

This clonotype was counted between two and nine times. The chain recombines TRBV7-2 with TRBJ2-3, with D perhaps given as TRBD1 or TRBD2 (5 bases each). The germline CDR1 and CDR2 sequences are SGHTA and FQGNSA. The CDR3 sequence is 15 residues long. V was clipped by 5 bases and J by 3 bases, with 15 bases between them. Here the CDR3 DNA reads TGTGCCAGCAGCCCCTTCGTCGGGGCTACAGATACGCAGTATTTT. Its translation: CASSPFVGATDTQYF. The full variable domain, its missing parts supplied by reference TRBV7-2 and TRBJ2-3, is GAGVSQSPSNKVTEKGKDVELRCDPISGHTALYWYRQSLGQGLEFLIYFQGNSAPDKSGLPSDRFSAERTGGSVSTLTIQRTQQEDSAVYLCASSPFVGATDTQYFGPGTRLTVL.

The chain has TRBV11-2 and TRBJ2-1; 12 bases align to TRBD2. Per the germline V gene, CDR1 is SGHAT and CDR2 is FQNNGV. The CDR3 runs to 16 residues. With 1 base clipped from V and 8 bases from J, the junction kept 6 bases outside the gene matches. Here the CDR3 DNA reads TGTGCCAGCAGCTTAGGAACTAGCGGGAGGTGGGATGAGCAGTTCTTC. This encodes CASSLGTSGRWDEQFF.

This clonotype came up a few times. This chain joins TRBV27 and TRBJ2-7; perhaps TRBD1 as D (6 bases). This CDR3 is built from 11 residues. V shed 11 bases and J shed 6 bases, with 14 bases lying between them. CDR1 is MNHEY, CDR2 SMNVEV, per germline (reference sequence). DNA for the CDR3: TGTGCCCCCTCAACAGGGAGCGAGCAGTACTTC. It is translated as CAPSTGSEQYF.

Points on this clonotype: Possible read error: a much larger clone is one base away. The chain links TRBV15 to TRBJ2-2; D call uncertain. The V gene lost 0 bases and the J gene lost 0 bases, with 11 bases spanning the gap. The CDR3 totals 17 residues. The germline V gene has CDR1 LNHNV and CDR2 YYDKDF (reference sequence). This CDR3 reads CATSREERVANTGELFF. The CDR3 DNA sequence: TGTGCCACCAGCAGAGAAGAAAGGGTCGCGAACACCGGGGAGCTGTTTTTT.

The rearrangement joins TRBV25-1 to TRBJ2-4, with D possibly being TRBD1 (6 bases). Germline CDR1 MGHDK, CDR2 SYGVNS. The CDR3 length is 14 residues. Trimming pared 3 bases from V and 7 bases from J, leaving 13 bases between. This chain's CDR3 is CASSDQGLMNIQYF. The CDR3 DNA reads TGTGCCAGCAGTGATCAGGGGCTTATGAACATTCAGTACTTC.

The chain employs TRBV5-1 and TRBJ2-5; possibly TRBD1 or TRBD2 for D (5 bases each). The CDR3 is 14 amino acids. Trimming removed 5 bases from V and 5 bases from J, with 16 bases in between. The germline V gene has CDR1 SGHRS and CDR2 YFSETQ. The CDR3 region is CASSPGAPGETQYF. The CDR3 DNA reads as TGCGCCAGCAGTCCCGGGGCCCCTGGGGAGACCCAGTACTTC.

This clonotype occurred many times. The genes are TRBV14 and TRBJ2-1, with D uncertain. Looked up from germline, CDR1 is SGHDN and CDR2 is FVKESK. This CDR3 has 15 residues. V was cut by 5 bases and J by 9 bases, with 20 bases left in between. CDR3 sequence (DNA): TGTGCCAGCAGCAACGTCGGAGCGCTGGTCGGTGAGCAGTTCTTC. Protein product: CASSNVGALVGEQFF. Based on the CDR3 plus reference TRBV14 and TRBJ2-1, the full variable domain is EAGVTQFPSHSVIEKGQTVTLRCDPISGHDNLYWYRRVMGKEIKFLLHFVKESKQDESGMPNNRFLAERTGGTYSTLKVQPAELEDSGVYFCASSNVGALVGEQFFGPGTRLTVL.